The TCR beta chain described here comes from a study of blood T cell repertoires in COVID-19. About the research overall: PBMCs, B-cell-depleted T cells, or T cells were the source of the cDNA or gDNA that made up the material.

Authors' analysis steps: Reference gene primer amplification in the assay estimated nucleated cell counts. Sequenced by immunoSEQ multiplex PCR; TCRdb stores in-frame clones only, minus some. V and J calls and clone size are given by that table; D and trimming were obtained from the DNA. Seen here are fewer than 35,000 clones, 70% to 85% observed once, and the top ten hold about 1.8%. V was trimmed by 5 bases and J by 1 base, leaving 14 bases between them. CDR1 and CDR2 from the germline V gene are PRHDT and FYEKMQ (reference sequence). The CDR3 runs to 15 residues. J is TRBJ2-5 and V is TRBV13; D is possibly TRBD2 (6 bases). The sequence was obtained from a man of 80 years or more with active or convalescent COVID-19. The specimen was peripheral blood. The CDR3 bases are TGTGCCAGCAGCCCCATCAGAGCGGGCCAAGAGACCCAGTACTTC. Its translation: CASSPIRAGQETQYF.